A single sample is the source of the 20 T cell receptor beta chains below, sequenced in a study of T cells in Graves' hyperthyroidism and ophthalmopathy. RNA transcripts were the template for amplifying TCR beta CDR3 regions. The HTBI set primed first-round TCR CDR3 RT-PCR. TCRdb fed the multiplex PCR reads into MiXCR, producing one record per CDR3 protein. The data show about 480,000 distinct CDR3 sequences, with roughly 22% seen just once and under 55% held by the top ten. Sequencing was done on a sample of blood. All receptors come from a woman in her 70s with Graves' ophthalmopathy.

The chain uses TRBV28 and TRBJ2-1, with D perhaps matching TRBD2 (6 bases). Germline V CDR1 and CDR2: MDHEN, SYDVKM. CDR3 length: 16 residues. Trimming removed 3 bases from V and 0 bases from J, with 12 bases in between. This chain's CDR3 is CASSFVGGGSYNEQFF. CDR3 DNA sequence: TGTGCCAGCAGTTTCGTGGGGGGTGGCTCCTACAATGAGCAGTTCTTC.

This clonotype was seen repeatedly, ten times or more. This chain links TRBV18 with TRBJ2-3; 8 nucleotides line up with TRBD1. The length of the CDR3 is 13 residues. V lost 3 bases to trimming and J lost 6 bases; unmatched junction nucleotides: 2. Looked up from germline, CDR1 is KGHSH and CDR2 is LQKENI. In DNA form, the CDR3 reads TGTGCCAGCTCACCCCGGGACAGGGATACGCAGTATTTT. It codes for CASSPRDRDTQYF.

As regards this clonotype: At one of its ends the junction is not consistent with the germline gene, which may arise from a read error. This rearrangement joins TRBV12-3 or TRBV12-4 to TRBJ1-1; D unresolved. This CDR3 has 13 amino acids. The CDR3 bases are TGTGTCAGCAGTTTAGCCCCGAACACTGAAGCTTTCTTT. Its protein is CVSSLAPNTEAFF.

This clonotype occurred a few times. The rearrangement links TRBV11-2 to TRBJ1-6; D ambiguous. Looked up from germline, CDR1 is SGHAT and CDR2 is FQNNGV. V was cut by 1 base and J by 7 bases, with 5 bases left in between. This CDR3 has 13 residues. The CDR3 protein is CASSLAENSPLHF. The DNA for the CDR3 is TGTGCCAGCAGCTTAGCAGAGAATTCACCCCTCCACTTT.

This clonotype was counted between two and nine times. The chain joins TRBV2 to TRBJ2-1; 8 positions agree with TRBD2. The ends lost 0 bases at V and 6 bases at J; junction bases unmatched: 13. The CDR3 spans 18 residues. Germline assignment: CDR1 SNHLY and CDR2 FYNNEI. CDR3 DNA: TGTGCCAGCAGTGAAGCAGCGGGGGACCTCGGGGGGCTCAATGAGCAGTTCTTC. This translates into CASSEAAGDLGGLNEQFF.

The table lists this clonotype with a few counts. The genes are TRBV10-3 and TRBJ1-5; D is ambiguous. CDR1 and CDR2 (germline): ENHRY, SYGVKD. CDR3 length: 14 amino acids. V was cut by 6 bases and J by 1 base, with 10 bases left in between. CDR3 sequence (DNA): TGTGCCATCAGGTCAGAAGGAAGCAATCAGCCCCAGCATTTT. Its protein is CAIRSEGSNQPQHF.

This rearrangement joins TRBV27 to TRBJ2-1; perhaps TRBD1 as D (7 bases). V lost 5 bases to trimming and J lost 4 bases, with 12 bases between them. This CDR3 is built from 14 residues. CDR1 MNHEY and CDR2 SMNVEV come from the germline V gene (reference sequence). The CDR3 spells CASSAGQTYNEQFF. The CDR3 DNA sequence: TGTGCCAGCAGTGCGGGACAGACTTACAATGAGCAGTTCTTC.

The genes are TRBV12-3 or TRBV12-4 and TRBJ2-5, with 7 bases lining up with TRBD1. The length of the CDR3 is 16 residues. J gave up 4 bases and V 3 bases, and 11 bases lay outside the gene matches. CDR3 coding DNA: TGTGCCAGCAGTTTGCGACAGGGTCAAGGTGGAGAGACCCAGTACTTC. Its translation: CASSLRQGQGGETQYF.

The sample holds a few counts of this clonotype. The rearrangement links TRBV6-2 or TRBV6-3 to TRBJ2-7; 7 bases fit TRBD1. J lost 3 bases, V lost 8 bases, and 10 bases had no gene match. The CDR3 covers 14 residues. CDR1 and CDR2 (germline): MNHEY, SVGEGT. The CDR3 bases are TGTGCCAGCGGATCGGGGCAGGGGGTCTACGAGCAGTACTTC. Translated, it gives CASGSGQGVYEQYF.

This clonotype has at least ten counts. CDR3 residues: CASSELRGPKDQPQHF. The CDR3 bases are TGTGCCAGCAGTGAACTAAGGGGCCCAAAAGATCAGCCCCAGCATTTT. The J gene is TRBJ1-5, the V gene TRBV2; tentative D call: TRBD1 (5 bases). The CDR3 is 16 amino acids. Per germline, CDR1 SNHLY and CDR2 FYNNEI. Deletions cut 2 bases from V and 5 bases from J, with 16 bases between.

The rearrangement joins TRBV5-1 to TRBJ2-1; possible D gene TRBD1, 6 bases. Germline lookup yields CDR1 SGHRS and CDR2 YFSETQ. CDR3 length: 13 amino acids. The ends were cut back, 7 bases at V and 9 bases at J, with 17 bases in the middle. The CDR3: CASLRGRGGEQFF. The CDR3, as DNA: TGCGCCAGCCTTAGAGGAAGAGGGGGTGAGCAGTTCTTC.

This clonotype was observed a handful of times. V and J are TRBV20-1 and TRBJ1-1; 10 nucleotides align to TRBD1. CDR1 DFQATT and CDR2 SNEGSKA come from the germline V gene (reference sequence). The V segment lost 7 bases and the J segment 6 bases; nucleotides outside the gene matches: 8. The CDR3 sequence is 13 residues long. CDR3 nucleotides: TGCAGTGTTGGGACAGGGGATCAAGCTGAAGCTTTCTTT. Translated, it gives CSVGTGDQAEAFF.

The J gene is TRBJ2-1, the V gene TRBV12-3 or TRBV12-4; D possibly corresponds to TRBD2 (6 bases). V was cut by 2 bases and J by 7 bases, with 9 bases left in between. The CDR3 covers 13 residues. Here the CDR3 reads CASSLTGENEQFF. CDR3 bases: TGTGCCAGCAGTTTAACGGGGGAGAATGAGCAGTTCTTC.

For this clonotype: At one end the junction does not follow the germline gene, possibly because of a read error. Written as DNA, the CDR3 is TGTGCCACCAGCAAAAGAGAGAACACTGAAACTTTCTTT. Protein product: CATSKRENTETFF. The chain links TRBV15 to TRBJ1-1; D is undetermined. The CDR3 loop spans 13 amino acids. Looked up from germline, CDR1 is LNHNV and CDR2 is YYDKDF (reference sequence).

This clonotype was counted a few times. This rearrangement joins TRBV5-1 to TRBJ2-3; 15 bases align to TRBD2. CDR3 length equals 18 residues. The germline CDR1 and CDR2 sequences are SGHRS and YFSETQ. J gave up 2 bases and V 4 bases, and 8 bases lay outside the gene matches. Written as DNA, the CDR3 is TGCGCCAGCAGCATGCCCGGGACTAGCGGGAGGTCCACAGATACGCAGTATTTT. Its protein is CASSMPGTSGRSTDTQYF.

This clonotype was picked up a small number of times. The DNA for the CDR3 is TGTGCCAGTAGTCCCTCTAGCGGGAGGTCCTATGAGCAGTTCTTC. Translating gives CASSPSSGRSYEQFF. The V call is TRBV19, the J call TRBJ2-1; 11 bases match TRBD2. Losses at the gene ends were 5 bases for V and 8 bases for J; bases not matched to a gene: 8. The CDR3 has 15 amino acids. CDR1 is LNHDA, CDR2 SQIVND, per germline (reference sequence).

This sequence joins TRBV19 and TRBJ1-2; TRBD1 aligns across 8 bases. V was pared by 10 bases and J by 4 bases, with 11 bases of the junction left unmatched. Germline V gene lookup returns CDR1 LNHDA and CDR2 SQIVND (reference sequence). The CDR3 consists of 14 residues. The CDR3 region is CATAGRDRIYGYTF. CDR3 coding DNA: TGTGCCACCGCTGGCCGGGACAGGATCTATGGCTACACCTTC.

A word on this clonotype: The conserved final phenylalanine or tryptophan is absent from the CDR3, which likely points to a read error. The V gene is TRBV5-1, the J gene TRBJ2-7, with unresolved D. This CDR3 contains 11 residues. Germline V CDR1 and CDR2: SGHRS, YFSETQ. The V gene lost 4 bases and the J gene lost 1 base, with 3 bases spanning the gap. The CDR3 reads CASSHSYEQYL. The CDR3 DNA is TGCGCCAGCAGCCATTCCTACGAGCAGTACCTC.

This clonotype was detected ten times or more. The rearrangement links TRBV19 to TRBJ2-3; D not certain. CDR3 size: 14 residues. The germline V gene encodes CDR1 LNHDA and CDR2 SQIVND (reference sequence). V lost 6 bases to trimming and J lost 0 bases, with 10 bases between them. CDR3 in amino acids: CASRTSGSTDTQYF. In nucleotides, the CDR3 is TGTGCCAGTAGGACCTCCGGAAGCACAGATACGCAGTATTTT. Looking up the rest from reference TRBV19 and TRBJ2-3 gives the full variable domain: DGGITQSPKYLFRKEGQNVTLSCEQNLNHDAMYWYRQDPGQGLRLIYYSQIVNDFQKGDIAEGYSVSREKKESFPLTVTSAQKNPTAFYLCASRTSGSTDTQYFGPGTRLTVL.

Ten or more counts support this clonotype. The V gene is TRBV3-1, the J gene TRBJ2-7; perhaps TRBD1 as D (6 bases). This CDR3 has 13 amino acids. Germline V gene sequence: CDR1 LGHDT, CDR2 YNNKEL (reference sequence). Trimming pared 8 bases from V and 5 bases from J, leaving 16 bases between. The CDR3 nucleotides read TGTGCCAGCGGAAACAGGGATATGAACGAGCAGTACTTC. Encoded protein: CASGNRDMNEQYF.